The 30 T cell receptor beta chains below come from one sample, sequenced in a study of cytomegalovirus exposure and HLA in healthy donors. The PCR used 60 Vbeta and 13 Jbeta primers. This table comes from immunoSEQ multiplex PCR, and its TCRdb copy is limited to in-frame clones, with some not included. The data show around 100,000 clones, about 76% seen once. Sequenced material: PBMCs. These receptor sequences come from a man aged 25-40 years in good health and CMV-seropositive.

DNA of the CDR3: TGTGCCAGCAGTCCACCCACAGGGGACTATGGCTACACCTTC. Translating gives CASSPPTGDYGYTF. The V call is TRBV28, the J call TRBJ1-2; TRBD1 matches 7 bases. This CDR3 comprises 14 residues. Germline V CDR1 and CDR2: MDHEN, SYDVKM. Germline trimming cut 5 bases from V and 3 bases from J; bases unmatched to any gene: 6.

This clone appeared a single time. The chain uses TRBV28 and TRBJ2-6, with D perhaps TRBD1 (6 bases). The V gene lost 2 bases and the J gene lost 4 bases, with 12 bases spanning the gap. CDR3 length equals 16 residues. Germline V gene data show CDR1 as MDHEN and CDR2 as SYDVKM. The CDR3 bases are TGTGCCAGCAGTTTAGTCTCAGGGGAAGGGGCCAACGTCCTGACTTTC. It encodes CASSLVSGEGANVLTF.

The V gene is TRBV29-1, the J gene TRBJ1-2; TRBD1 agrees at 8 bases. V lost 5 bases to trimming and J lost 6 bases; unmatched junction nucleotides: 8. The CDR3 length is 13 residues. Germline CDR1 and CDR2: SQVTM and ANQGSEA. CDR3 nucleotides: TGCAGCGTTTCCCCACAACAGGGGGATGGCTACACCTTC. Amino acid sequence: CSVSPQQGDGYTF.

The chain recombines TRBV7-9 with TRBJ2-5, with a weak D call TRBD2 (6 bases). There are 13 residues in the CDR3. The germline V gene has CDR1 SEHNR and CDR2 FQNEAQ (reference sequence). V lost 1 base and J lost 7, with 10 bases in between. Here the CDR3 reads CASSLDPGGTQYF. The DNA for the CDR3 is TGTGCCAGCAGCTTAGACCCCGGGGGGACCCAGTACTTC. The entire variable domain, with the rest obtained from reference TRBV7-9 and TRBJ2-5, is as follows: DTGVSQNPRHKITKRGQNVTFRCDPISEHNRLYWYRQTLGQGPEFLTYFQNEAQLEKSRLLSDRFSAERPKGSFSTLEIQRTEQGDSAMYLCASSLDPGGTQYFGPGTRLLVL.

This clone occurred a few times. This rearrangement joins TRBV19 to TRBJ1-5; 7 bases match TRBD1. J lost 1 base, V lost 8 bases, and 8 bases had no gene match. This CDR3 is built from 15 residues. Germline V CDR1 and CDR2: LNHDA, SQIVND (reference sequence). In DNA, the CDR3 is TGTGCCAGTGTTCAGGGGGTGGCCAGCAATCAGCCCCAGCATTTT. Protein: CASVQGVASNQPQHF.

The chain uses TRBV5-6 and TRBJ2-7; D perhaps matches TRBD1 (6 bases). Deletions cut 3 bases from V and 3 bases from J, with 16 bases between. Germline CDR1 is SGHDT and CDR2 is YYEEEE. CDR3 length: 15 amino acids. The CDR3 spells CASSSDPGQSYEQYF. The CDR3 coding sequence is TGTGCCAGCAGCTCGGACCCCGGACAGAGCTACGAGCAGTACTTC.

This clone has just a few counts. The gene calls are TRBV2 and TRBJ1-2; 7 bases agree with TRBD1. CDR1 is SNHLY and CDR2 is FYNNEI in the germline V gene. J gave up 7 bases and V 2 bases, and 16 bases lay outside the gene matches. CDR3 size: 17 residues. For the CDR3, the DNA is TGTGCCAGCAGTGAACCCAGGGGGTACCCGAACGAGAGTGGCTACACCTTC. Translation: CASSEPRGYPNESGYTF.

The V and J genes are TRBV2 and TRBJ2-3; TRBD2 matches 11 bases. V lost 7 bases, J lost 1 base, and 4 bases stayed unmatched. CDR1 and CDR2 (germline): SNHLY, FYNNEI. The CDR3 consists of 15 residues. This CDR3 reads CASTPTSGGTDTQYF. In nucleotides, the CDR3 is TGTGCCAGCACCCCGACTAGCGGGGGCACAGATACGCAGTATTTT.

This clone has just one count. The chain joins TRBV28 to TRBJ2-7, with 8 bases matching TRBD1. CDR3 size: 16 residues. Germline V gene lookup returns CDR1 MDHEN and CDR2 SYDVKM. The ends lost 5 bases at V and 1 base at J; junction bases unmatched: 10. Written as DNA, the CDR3 is TGTGCCAGCAGTCCTTTAGGACAGGGACCTTCCTACGAGCAGTACTTC. Amino acid sequence: CASSPLGQGPSYEQYF.

This chain links TRBV28 with TRBJ2-3; 9 bases agree with TRBD1. Germline V CDR1 and CDR2: MDHEN, SYDVKM. The J segment lost 6 bases and the V segment lost 6 bases, leaving 7 bases of the junction unmatched. This CDR3 has 14 residues. CDR3 amino acids: CASSAGTGWDTQYF. As DNA, the CDR3 is TGTGCCAGCAGCGCCGGGACAGGGTGGGATACGCAGTATTTT.

The rearrangement uses TRBV6-6 and TRBJ1-6, with no clear D. CDR1 and CDR2 from the germline V gene are MNHNY and SVGAGI (reference sequence). V lost 3 bases to trimming and J lost 7 bases, with 10 bases between them. This CDR3 region has 14 residues. CDR3 loop: CASSYRPENSPLHF. The CDR3 DNA is TGTGCCAGCAGTTATAGGCCGGAGAATTCACCCCTCCACTTT.

The chain joins TRBV7-2 to TRBJ2-4; maybe TRBD2 (5 bases). With 4 bases removed from V and 0 bases from J, the gap between germline ends came to 13 bases. Germline lookup yields CDR1 SGHTA and CDR2 FQGNSA. The CDR3 runs 16 residues. The CDR3 sequence is CASSSRQDLAKNIQYF. The CDR3 nucleotides are TGTGCCAGCAGCTCACGGCAGGACTTAGCCAAAAACATTCAGTACTTC.

This chain connects TRBV4-2 to TRBJ2-1; 10 bases match TRBD2. CDR1 LGHNA and CDR2 YNFKEQ come from the germline V gene. This CDR3 comprises 16 residues. Trimming took 7 bases from V and 9 from J; bases not matched to a gene: 15. Here the CDR3 DNA reads TGTGCCAGCACCTTAACCGGGACTAGCGCCGAGGGTGAGCAGTTCTTC. Translation gives CASTLTGTSAEGEQFF.

The V gene is TRBV18, the J gene TRBJ1-3, with D uncertain. Trimming pared 3 bases from V and 4 bases from J, leaving 10 bases between. The CDR3 runs 14 residues. Germline V CDR1 and CDR2: KGHSH, LQKENI. DNA of the CDR3: TGTGCCAGCTCACCTGCCCCGGGGGGAAACACCATATATTTT. Its translation: CASSPAPGGNTIYF.

The chain couples TRBV7-2 to TRBJ1-5, with TRBD1 matching 7 bases. Germline V gene sequence: CDR1 SGHTA, CDR2 FQGNSA. V trimming: 5 bases; J trimming: 5 bases; junction bases outside the gene matches: 9. This CDR3 spans 15 amino acids. The CDR3 coding sequence is TGTGCCAGCAGCAAATCGACAGGGTTGGATCAGCCCCAGCATTTT. It encodes CASSKSTGLDQPQHF.

This chain connects TRBV10-1 to TRBJ2-7, with D perhaps matching TRBD2 (5 bases). Germline V gene lookup returns CDR1 WNHNN and CDR2 SYGVQD (reference sequence). V was shortened by 3 bases and J by 6 bases, with 12 bases between the two germline ends. This CDR3 has 13 residues. The CDR3 loop is CASSEIMGSEQYF. The CDR3 bases are TGCGCCAGCAGTGAAATCATGGGGAGCGAGCAGTACTTC.

This clone was recorded only once. The CDR3 loop reads CASSPVGTGEQFF. The CDR3 DNA is TGTGCCAGCTCACCGGTAGGGACAGGGGAACAGTTCTTC. This sequence joins TRBV18 and TRBJ2-1; 10 nucleotides match TRBD1. The V and J ends lost 3 bases and 13 bases, in that order; junction bases with no gene match: 6. CDR3 length equals 13 residues. The germline CDR1 and CDR2 sequences are KGHSH and LQKENI.

This rearrangement joins TRBV6-5 to TRBJ1-4; 9 positions match TRBD1. The V gene's germline CDR1 is MNHEY and CDR2 SVGAGI. V lost 4 bases and J lost 5; bases outside the gene matches: 8. The CDR3 length is 16 residues. The CDR3 bases are TGTGCCAGCAGTTCCAGGACAGGGGCGATCAATGAAAAACTGTTTTTT. Encoded protein: CASSSRTGAINEKLFF.

The gene calls are TRBV30 and TRBJ2-3; a weak D match, TRBD2 (5 bases). CDR1 and CDR2 (germline): GTSNPN, SVGIG (reference sequence). The CDR3 is 13 residues long. Deletions cut 0 bases from V and 3 bases from J, with 7 bases between. The CDR3 spells CAWSVTRTDTQYF. The CDR3 DNA reads TGTGCCTGGAGTGTAACTAGAACAGATACGCAGTATTTT.

CDR3 region: CASRGGGADGELFF. The CDR3 DNA sequence: TGTGCCAGCAGGGGCGGGGGGGCCGACGGGGAGCTGTTTTTT. The chain couples TRBV6-1 to TRBJ2-2; 9 bases are shared with TRBD2. The CDR3 extends over 14 amino acids. Germline CDR1 and CDR2: MNHNS and SASEGT. Trimming removed 6 bases from V and 7 bases from J; junction bases left unmatched: 6.

J is TRBJ2-1 and V is TRBV28, with 8 bases fitting TRBD2. CDR1 and CDR2 from the germline V gene are MDHEN and SYDVKM. V gave up 3 bases and J gave up 0 bases; unmatched junction bases: 7. The CDR3 has 17 residues. CDR3 sequence: CASSFDRGGLSYNEQFF. For the CDR3, the DNA is TGTGCCAGCAGTTTTGATCGGGGGGGCCTCTCCTACAATGAGCAGTTCTTC.

The V call is TRBV5-1, the J call TRBJ2-7; 7 positions agree with TRBD1. CDR3 length equals 13 residues. J gave up 3 bases and V 6 bases, and 6 bases lay outside the gene matches. Germline V gives CDR1 SGHRS, CDR2 YFSETQ. The CDR3, as DNA: TGCGCCAGCACCCGGGACAGCAGCTACGAGCAGTACTTC. Translating it yields CASTRDSSYEQYF.

V gene TRBV6-5 combines with J gene TRBJ1-3; D not certain. With 10 bases removed from V and 1 base from J, the gap between germline ends came to 5 bases. Looked up from germline, CDR1 is MNHEY and CDR2 is SVGAGI. The CDR3 sequence is 11 residues long. The CDR3 region has the DNA TGTGCCATAAAATCTGGAAACACCATATATTTT. This gives the protein CAIKSGNTIYF.

The chain joins TRBV7-9 to TRBJ2-1; 8 bases map to TRBD2. Germline CDR1 reads SEHNR; CDR2 reads FQNEAQ (reference sequence). This CDR3 is built from 15 residues. Trimming took 5 bases from V and 7 from J; bases not matched to a gene: 10. The CDR3 region has the DNA TGTGCCAGCAGCCACCCCGGGGGGGGAGATAATGAGCAGTTCTTC. It yields the protein CASSHPGGGDNEQFF.

This rearrangement joins TRBV14 to TRBJ2-1, with 13 nucleotides matching TRBD2. There are 20 residues in the CDR3. J lost 1 base, V lost 0 bases, and 9 bases had no gene match. Germline lookup yields CDR1 SGHDN and CDR2 FVKESK. The CDR3 region is CASSQDPGLAGAWSYNEQFF. The CDR3 DNA is TGTGCCAGCAGCCAAGATCCAGGACTAGCGGGGGCCTGGTCCTACAATGAGCAGTTCTTC.

In this sample, this clone turned up a few times. This chain joins TRBV5-6 and TRBJ1-4, with a tentative D call TRBD1 (5 bases). This CDR3 is 14 amino acids long. Trimming cost V 4 bases and J 7 bases, with 14 bases left between them. Germline V gene sequence: CDR1 SGHDT, CDR2 YYEEEE. CDR3 DNA: TGTGCCAGCAGCGGAAGGGACTTCTTTGAAAAACTGTTTTTT. The encoded protein is CASSGRDFFEKLFF.

V and J are TRBV7-7 and TRBJ2-2, with D perhaps matching TRBD1 (6 bases). CDR3 length: 18 residues. Trimming took 1 base from V and 4 from J, leaving 19 bases between them. CDR1 and CDR2 from the germline V gene are SSHAT and FNYEAQ (reference sequence). The CDR3 DNA reads TGTGCCAGCAGCTTAGAGGCCATGGGGCAGGGGAGCACCGGGGAGCTGTTTTTT. Its translation: CASSLEAMGQGSTGELFF.

J is TRBJ1-2 and V is TRBV7-8, with TRBD1 matching 7 bases. V was clipped by 5 bases and J by 4 bases; unmatched bases: 13. The CDR3 has 16 residues. Germline-derived CDR1 and CDR2 are SGHVS and FQNEAQ. CDR3 sequence (DNA): TGTGCCAGCAGCCCCCGGCGTGAGGGGGCGGTCTATGGCTACACCTTC. As protein: CASSPRREGAVYGYTF. Using reference TRBV7-8 and TRBJ1-2 for the parts outside the CDR3, the full variable domain is GAGVSQSPRYKVAKRGQDVALRCDPISGHVSLFWYQQALGQGPEFLTYFQNEAQLDKSGLPSDRFFAERPEGSVSTLKIQRTQQEDSAVYLCASSPRREGAVYGYTFGSGTRLTVV.

The rearrangement joins TRBV19 to TRBJ2-2; tentatively, D is TRBD2 (6 bases). The ends were cut back, 3 bases at V and 4 bases at J, with 12 bases in the middle. The CDR3 extends over 15 amino acids. CDR1 LNHDA and CDR2 SQIVND come from the germline V gene (reference sequence). The CDR3 DNA is TGTGCCAGTAGTATCAACGCCGGGAGCACCGGGGAGCTGTTTTTT. The encoded protein is CASSINAGSTGELFF. Full variable domain (remainder filled in from reference TRBV19 and TRBJ2-2): DGGITQSPKYLFRKEGQNVTLSCEQNLNHDAMYWYRQDPGQGLRLIYYSQIVNDFQKGDIAEGYSVSREKKESFPLTVTSAQKNPTAFYLCASSINAGSTGELFFGEGSRLTVL.

The chain employs TRBV28 and TRBJ2-7, with D possibly matching TRBD1 (5 bases). The germline V gene encodes CDR1 MDHEN and CDR2 SYDVKM. This CDR3 spans 15 amino acids. Between the trimmed V and J ends, which lost 1 base and 3 bases, there was a span of 13 bases. The CDR3 spells CASSLSAGNRYEQYF. CDR3 DNA: TGTGCCAGCAGTTTATCGGCAGGGAACCGCTACGAGCAGTACTTC.